This entry features one T cell receptor (beta chain) sequence. Between the trimmed V and J ends, which lost 3 bases and 6 bases, there was a span of 11 bases. The CDR3 contains 13 residues. Germline V CDR1 and CDR2: MDHEN, SYDVKM. The data were obtained in a study of blood T cell repertoires in COVID-19. Study summary: Collection of acute and convalescent COVID-19 samples took place in the United States, Italy and Spain. T cells, B-cell-depleted T cells, or PBMCs supplied cDNA or gDNA.

In the study's own analysis: Reference gene primer amplification gave estimated nucleated cell counts. Measured with immunoSEQ multiplex PCR; TCRdb has only the in-frame clones, and not every one. That table gives V, J and clone size, and the DNA gave D and trimming. This repertoire shows 250,000 to 300,000 clones, roughly 85% found once; its top ten account for about 5%. This TCR was recovered from a man between 60 and 70 years old who had recovered from COVID-19. Sequences were obtained from peripheral blood. V usage is TRBV28 and J usage is TRBJ1-2; unclear D gene. CDR3 coding DNA: TGTGCCAGCAGTTTCGTTGGCAGGAATGGCTACACCTTC. The encoded protein is CASSFVGRNGYTF.